Listed below are T cell receptor beta chains from one sample, sequenced in a study of T cells in Graves' hyperthyroidism and ophthalmopathy. TCRdb redid the calling of the multiplex PCR reads with MiXCR, one entry per CDR3 protein. The sample yields nearly 600,000 distinct CDR3 sequences, 12% to 15% seen once. The sequenced sample was blood. The receptors here all came from a woman under 30 with Graves' ophthalmopathy. Each CDR3 is given with its conserved first and last residue. Fields, in order: J gene, clone size, V gene, D gene, CDR3 DNA, CDR3 protein. A D gene is named only where the DNA matches it firmly. Clone size is shown for a subset of rows, as once, few, many or a class of expanded clone.

TRBJ1-6	-	TRBV7-8	-	TGTGCCAGCAGCCCGTACCGCGCCCCGACGAGTTCACCCCTCCACTTT	CASSPYRAPTSSPLHF
TRBJ2-7	many	TRBV6-5	TRBD1	TGTGCCAGCAGTTACAACGACAGGGGAAGTACCTACGAGCAGTACTTC	CASSYNDRGSTYEQYF
TRBJ2-7	-	TRBV20-1	TRBD1	TGCAGTGCTAGCCCCGGGACAGTCAACAATGAGCAGTACTTC	CSASPGTVNNEQYF
TRBJ1-4	many	TRBV3-1	-	TGTGCCAGCAGCCAGGGACGTACCATGAACCCACAGGAAAAACTGTTTTTT	CASSQGRTMNPQEKLFF
TRBJ1-2	many	TRBV27	-	TGTGCCAGCAGTTTATCGCCGACGGACTACTATGGCTACACCTTC	CASSLSPTDYYGYTF
TRBJ2-1	many	TRBV7-2	TRBD2	TGTGCCAGCAGCTTATCTTTACTAGCGGGAGGTGAGCAGTTCTTC	CASSLSLLAGGEQFF
TRBJ2-5	-	TRBV7-7	-	TGTGCTAGCAGCCCCAGAGGACAGACCCAGTACTTC	CASSPRGQTQYF
TRBJ2-4	many	TRBV4-1	-	TGCGCCAGCAGCCCGGTGGAGTATCTGGGAAACATTCAGTACTTC	CASSPVEYLGNIQYF
TRBJ2-1	-	TRBV20-1	TRBD2	TGCAGTGCTAGAGATGAGCGGACTAGCGGCAATGAGCAGTTCTTC	CSARDERTSGNEQFF
TRBJ1-5	-	TRBV12-3/TRBV12-4	-	TGTGCCAGCAGCGACCGTGAGCATCAGCCCCAGCATTTT	CASSDREHQPQHF
TRBJ1-5	many	TRBV30	-	TGTGCCTGGAGTGTCATCAGGGGCCGGGATCAGCCCCAGCATTTT	CAWSVIRGRDQPQHF
TRBJ1-5	many	TRBV27	TRBD1	TGTGCCAGCAGTTCACAGGGGGTAGGGAATCAGCCCCAGCATTTT	CASSSQGVGNQPQHF
TRBJ2-7	few	TRBV20-1	TRBD1	TGCAGTGCCGACGCTTTGACAGGGTACGAGCAGTACTTC	CSADALTGYEQYF
TRBJ2-3	few	TRBV28	-	TGTGCCAGCAGTTTAAGGGCAGCATATACGCAGTATTTT	CASSLRAAYTQYF
TRBJ2-7	many	TRBV7-2	-	TGTGCCAGCAGCGAGGGTCCTTTACCCTACGAGCAGTACTTC	CASSEGPLPYEQYF
TRBJ2-7	many	TRBV2	-	TGTGCCAGCAGTGTCGGGATAGGAACCTACGAGCAGTACTTC	CASSVGIGTYEQYF